This TCR beta chain was identified during a study of breast tumors, draining lymph nodes, adjacent tissues. V lost 1 base, J lost 4 bases, and 16 bases lay in between. Germline assignment: CDR1 LGHDT and CDR2 YNNKEL (reference sequence). The CDR3 sequence is 16 residues long. TCRdb reprocessed the multiplex PCR reads with MiXCR, giving one entry per CDR3 protein. The sample carries roughly 130,000 distinct CDR3 sequences, about 20% recorded once. The table lists this clonotype with many counts. The lymph nodes were axillary draining lymph nodes from breast cancer patients. This receptor was taken from a female donor with breast cancer. Some clones in this sample may be carry-over from other donors' samples. Sequenced input: axillary lymph node tissue. The chain is built from TRBV3-1 and TRBJ1-2; D unclear. CDR3 amino acids: CASSQVASTRVYGYTF. Here the CDR3 DNA reads TGTGCCAGCAGCCAAGTTGCATCGACGAGAGTCTATGGCTACACCTTC.